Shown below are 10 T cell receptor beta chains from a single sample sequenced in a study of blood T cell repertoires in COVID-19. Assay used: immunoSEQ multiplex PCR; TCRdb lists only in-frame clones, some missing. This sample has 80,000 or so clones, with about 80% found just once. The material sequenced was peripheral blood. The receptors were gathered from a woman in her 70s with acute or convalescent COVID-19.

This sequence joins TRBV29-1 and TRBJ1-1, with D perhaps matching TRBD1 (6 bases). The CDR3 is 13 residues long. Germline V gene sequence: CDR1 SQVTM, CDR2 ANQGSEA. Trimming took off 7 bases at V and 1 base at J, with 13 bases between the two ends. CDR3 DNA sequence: TGCAGCGCAGAGGGACATCCGAACACTGAAGCTTTCTTT. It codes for CSAEGHPNTEAFF.

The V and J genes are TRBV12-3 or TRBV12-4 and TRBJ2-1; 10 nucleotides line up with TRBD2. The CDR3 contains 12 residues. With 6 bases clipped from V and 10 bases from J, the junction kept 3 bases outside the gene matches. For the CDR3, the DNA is TGTGCCAGCAGCCGACTAGCGGGCGAGCAGTTCTTC. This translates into CASSRLAGEQFF.

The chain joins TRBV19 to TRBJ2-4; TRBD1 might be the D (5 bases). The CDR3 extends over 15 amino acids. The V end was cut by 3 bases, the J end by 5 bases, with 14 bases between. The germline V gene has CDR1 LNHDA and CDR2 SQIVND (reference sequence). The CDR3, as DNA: TGTGCCAGTAGTATCAGGGCGCCGGATCAAAACATTCAGTACTTC. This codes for CASSIRAPDQNIQYF.

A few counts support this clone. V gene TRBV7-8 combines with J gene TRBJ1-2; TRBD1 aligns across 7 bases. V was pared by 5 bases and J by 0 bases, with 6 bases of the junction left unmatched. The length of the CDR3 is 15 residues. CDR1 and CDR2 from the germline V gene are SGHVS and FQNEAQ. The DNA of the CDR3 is TGTGCCAGCAGCCCCCTACAGGGGCCTAACTATGGCTACACCTTC. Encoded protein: CASSPLQGPNYGYTF.

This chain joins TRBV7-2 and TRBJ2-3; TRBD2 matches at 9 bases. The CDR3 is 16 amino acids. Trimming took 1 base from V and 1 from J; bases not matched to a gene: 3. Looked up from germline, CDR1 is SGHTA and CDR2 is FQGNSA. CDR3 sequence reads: CASSLVSGGRTDTQYF. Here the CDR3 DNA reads TGTGCCAGCAGCTTAGTTAGCGGGGGCCGCACAGATACGCAGTATTTT.

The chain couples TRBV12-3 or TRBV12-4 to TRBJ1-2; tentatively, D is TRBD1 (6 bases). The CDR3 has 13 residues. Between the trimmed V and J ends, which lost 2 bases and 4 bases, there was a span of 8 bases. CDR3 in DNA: TGTGCCAGCAGTTTAAGGGGGTTCTATGGCTACACCTTC. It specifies CASSLRGFYGYTF.

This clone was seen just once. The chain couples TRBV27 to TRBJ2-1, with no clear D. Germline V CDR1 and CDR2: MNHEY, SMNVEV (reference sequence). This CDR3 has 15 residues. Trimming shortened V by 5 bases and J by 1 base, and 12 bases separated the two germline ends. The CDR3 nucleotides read TGTGCCAGCAGTCCCCTCCATAGATCCTACAATGAGCAGTTCTTC. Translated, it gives CASSPLHRSYNEQFF.

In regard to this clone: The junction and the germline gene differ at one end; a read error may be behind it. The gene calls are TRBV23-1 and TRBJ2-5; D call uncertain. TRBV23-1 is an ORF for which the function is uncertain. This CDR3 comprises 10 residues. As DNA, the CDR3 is TGCGCCAGCCCAGACGGCGGCTACCACTTC. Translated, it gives CASPDGGYHF.

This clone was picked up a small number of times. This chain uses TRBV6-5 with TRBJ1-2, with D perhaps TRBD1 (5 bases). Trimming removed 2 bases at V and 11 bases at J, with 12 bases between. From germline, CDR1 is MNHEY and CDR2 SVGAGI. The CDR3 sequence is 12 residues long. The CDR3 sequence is CASSYDSYTYTF. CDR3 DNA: TGTGCCAGCAGTTACGACAGTTATACATACACCTTC.

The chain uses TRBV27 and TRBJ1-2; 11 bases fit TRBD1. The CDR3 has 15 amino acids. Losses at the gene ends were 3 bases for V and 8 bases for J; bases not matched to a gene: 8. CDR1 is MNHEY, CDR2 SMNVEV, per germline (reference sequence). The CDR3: CASSFGQGAAPGYTF. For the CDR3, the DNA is TGTGCCAGCAGTTTCGGACAGGGGGCTGCTCCGGGCTACACCTTC.